This T cell receptor beta chain was found in a study of blood T cell repertoires in COVID-19. The ends were cut back, 4 bases at V and 3 bases at J, with 13 bases in the middle. The CDR3 is 14 amino acids. CDR1 is SGHRS, CDR2 YFSETQ, per germline. In the authors' methods: Reference gene primer amplification in the assay estimated nucleated cell counts. Some clones are missing from TCRdb's copy, which holds only in-frame ones; the method was immunoSEQ multiplex PCR. V, J and clone size are those of that table, while D and trimming were read from the DNA. The repertoire holds tens of thousands of clones, with about 86% as singletons.

This receptor was taken from a man aged 45 to 65 with acute or convalescent COVID-19. V gene TRBV5-1 combines with J gene TRBJ1-1, with a possible D match to TRBD1 (5 bases). Sequencing input: peripheral blood. CDR3 residues: CASSGTFSDTEAFF. The CDR3 DNA reads as TGCGCCAGCAGCGGGACTTTTTCAGACACTGAAGCTTTCTTT. Filled out from reference TRBV5-1 and TRBJ1-1, the complete variable domain reads KAGVTQTPRYLIKTRGQQVTLSCSPISGHRSVSWYQQTPGQGLQFLFEYFSETQRNKGNFPGRFSGRQFSNSRSEMNVSTLELGDSALYLCASSGTFSDTEAFFGQGTRLTVV.